Listed here are 14 T cell receptor beta chains from one sample, sequenced in a study of T-cell reconstitution after alpha-beta-depleted transplantation in children. Unique molecular identifiers tagged the TCRbeta library. TCRdb used MiXCR to reprocess the PCR reads, holding one entry per CDR3 protein. The table includes about 270,000 distinct CDR3 sequences, 9.9% detected once. The sample in question was PBMCs from the stem cell graft donor, obtained from the stem cell graft. Receptors originate from a human donor who donated a stem cell graft to a child with SCID.

In this sample, this clonotype turned up a few times. V gene TRBV19 combines with J gene TRBJ2-2; 11 bases are a match to TRBD2. Germline V gene lookup returns CDR1 LNHDA and CDR2 SQIVND (reference sequence). Trimming at V came to 7 bases and at J to 2 bases, leaving 3 bases not matched to a gene. The CDR3 is made up of 15 amino acids. In nucleotides, the CDR3 is TGTGCCAGTACTACTAGCGGGGGCAACACCGGGGAGCTGTTTTTT. This gives the protein CASTTSGGNTGELFF.

This clonotype was seen at least ten times. The chain joins TRBV7-9 to TRBJ2-4; D unresolved. CDR3 length equals 13 residues. Looked up from germline, CDR1 is SEHNR and CDR2 is FQNEAQ (reference sequence). The ends were cut back, 5 bases at V and 6 bases at J, with 11 bases in the middle. CDR3 nucleotide sequence: TGTGCCAGCAGCCCAGACCACTTAAACATTCAGTACTTC. It yields the protein CASSPDHLNIQYF.

In its sample, this clonotype was seen many times. This sequence joins TRBV12-3 or TRBV12-4 and TRBJ2-7; the match to TRBD1 covers 8 bases. The junction had 3 bases not matched to a gene; V was cut back by 6 bases and J by 2 bases. The CDR3 loop spans 13 amino acids. CDR3 coding DNA: TGTGCCAGCAGCCCAGGGGGCCCCTACGAGCAGTACTTC. Protein sequence: CASSPGGPYEQYF.

This clonotype has just a few counts. The genes are TRBV3-1 and TRBJ2-3, with 11 bases that match TRBD2. The germline gives CDR1 LGHDT, CDR2 YNNKEL (reference sequence). This CDR3 region has 17 residues. The V segment lost 4 bases and the J segment 0 bases; nucleotides outside the gene matches: 6. The CDR3 DNA reads TGTGCCAGCAGCCGAATAGCGGGGGGGGCTAGCACAGATACGCAGTATTTT. This gives the protein CASSRIAGGASTDTQYF.

With respect to this clonotype: Given a much more abundant clone one base away, this may be a read error. The rearrangement joins TRBV12-3 or TRBV12-4 to TRBJ2-1; 15 bases align to TRBD2. This CDR3 region has 16 residues. The J segment lost 8 bases and the V segment lost 7 bases, leaving 9 bases of the junction unmatched. The CDR3 here is CASTNGLAGGGDEQFF. In DNA form, the CDR3 reads TGTGCCAGCACCAACGGACTAGCGGGGGGGGGAGATGAGCAGTTCTTC.

This clonotype was counted ten times or more. The rearrangement uses TRBV5-1 and TRBJ2-3; D gene ambiguous. Germline V gives CDR1 SGHRS, CDR2 YFSETQ. The CDR3 sequence is 13 residues long. V shed 9 bases and J shed 5 bases, with 16 bases lying between them. The CDR3 protein is CATSERSGDTQYF. The DNA of the CDR3 is TGCGCCACCTCGGAGAGAAGTGGAGATACGCAGTATTTT.

This clonotype was recorded a few times. The chain uses TRBV3-1 and TRBJ2-7; 9 bases line up with TRBD1. The CDR3 covers 17 residues. CDR1 and CDR2 (germline): LGHDT, YNNKEL (reference sequence). With 3 bases clipped from V and 1 base from J, the junction kept 10 bases outside the gene matches. CDR3 region: CASSHPDAGTGSYEQYF. CDR3 DNA: TGTGCCAGCAGCCACCCCGATGCGGGGACAGGGTCCTACGAGCAGTACTTC.

Here the CDR3 reads CASRASGTDTQYF. As DNA, the CDR3 is TGTGCCAGCAGGGCATCGGGTACAGATACGCAGTATTTT. The rearrangement links TRBV6-1 to TRBJ2-3; D call uncertain. Between the trimmed V and J ends, which lost 6 bases and 3 bases, there was a span of 10 bases. Germline CDR1 is MNHNS and CDR2 is SASEGT. The CDR3 has 13 residues.

This clonotype occurred once. The chain has TRBV15 and TRBJ2-7, with D perhaps matching TRBD1 (8 bases). V gave up 2 bases and J gave up 4 bases, with 18 bases separating them. Germline V gene data show CDR1 as LNHNV and CDR2 as YYDKDF (reference sequence). The CDR3 spans 16 residues. The CDR3, as DNA: TGTGCCACCAGCAGAAGGAGCGGGACAGGCCCGTACGAGCAGTACTTC. Translating it yields CATSRRSGTGPYEQYF.

The chain has TRBV5-1 and TRBJ2-3; D not resolved. The CDR3 loop spans 16 amino acids. The germline V and J ends were trimmed by 0 bases and 1 base, with 12 bases remaining between them. Per the germline V gene, CDR1 is SGHRS and CDR2 is YFSETQ. The CDR3 region has the DNA TGCGCCAGCAGCTTGGAGGGCCTGGTCGGCACAGATACGCAGTATTTT. Translating it yields CASSLEGLVGTDTQYF.

This clonotype has at least ten counts. The chain links TRBV5-8 to TRBJ1-1; 8 nucleotides match TRBD1. The CDR3 runs to 15 residues. The germline V gene encodes CDR1 SGHTS and CDR2 YDEGEE. J gave up 1 base and V 2 bases, and 4 bases lay outside the gene matches. CDR3 coding DNA: TGTGCCAGCAGCTTCCTAGGACAGGGGAACACTGAAGCTTTCTTT. It codes for CASSFLGQGNTEAFF.

V usage is TRBV5-1 and J usage is TRBJ2-5; 9 nucleotides agree with TRBD1. The CDR3 spans 15 residues. V trimming: 4 bases; J trimming: 4 bases; junction bases outside the gene matches: 8. Germline lookup yields CDR1 SGHRS and CDR2 YFSETQ. CDR3 region: CASSPEGQGGETQYF. DNA of the CDR3: TGCGCCAGCAGCCCGGAGGGACAGGGAGGAGAGACCCAGTACTTC.

At least ten counts were recorded for this clonotype. This chain links TRBV18 with TRBJ1-1; possible D gene TRBD1, 5 bases. CDR3 length equals 15 residues. Germline V gene sequence: CDR1 KGHSH, CDR2 LQKENI. V lost 3 bases and J lost 4, with 15 bases in between. The CDR3 coding sequence is TGTGCCAGCTCACCGTCAGGGCTTGTAGGCACTGAAGCTTTCTTT. Residues: CASSPSGLVGTEAFF.

V and J are TRBV3-1 and TRBJ2-7; D not certain. Germline CDR1 is LGHDT and CDR2 is YNNKEL (reference sequence). V lost 3 bases and J 3 bases, leaving 12 bases between the germline ends. This CDR3 contains 14 residues. CDR3 sequence: CASSQGRNYYEQYF. The CDR3 DNA reads as TGTGCCAGCAGCCAGGGCAGGAATTACTACGAGCAGTACTTC.